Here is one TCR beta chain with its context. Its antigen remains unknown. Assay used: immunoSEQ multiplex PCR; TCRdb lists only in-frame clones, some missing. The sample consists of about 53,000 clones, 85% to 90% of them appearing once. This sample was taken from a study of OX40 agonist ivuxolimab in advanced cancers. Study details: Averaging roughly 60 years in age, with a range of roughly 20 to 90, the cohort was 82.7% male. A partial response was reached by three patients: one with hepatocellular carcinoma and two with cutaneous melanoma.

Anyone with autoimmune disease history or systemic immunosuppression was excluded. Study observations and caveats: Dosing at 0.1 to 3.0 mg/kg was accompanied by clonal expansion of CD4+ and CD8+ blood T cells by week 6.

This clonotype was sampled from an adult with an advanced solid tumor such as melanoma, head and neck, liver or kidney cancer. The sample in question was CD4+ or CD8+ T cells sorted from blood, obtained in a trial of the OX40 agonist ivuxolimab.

The CDR3 nucleotides are TGTGCCATCAGTGAGGTTCGGCAGGGAACCTACGAGCAGTACTTC. As protein: CAISEVRQGTYEQYF. V and J are TRBV10-3 and TRBJ2-7; weak D call: TRBD1 (5 bases). The CDR3 has 15 residues. CDR1 is ENHRY, CDR2 SYGVKD, per germline. With 2 bases removed from V and 2 bases from J, the gap between germline ends came to 13 bases.